This TCR beta chain stems from a study of T cell responses to AZD1222 COVID-19 vaccine. This CDR3 spans 15 amino acids. The V and J ends lost 0 bases and 5 bases, in that order; junction bases with no gene match: 5. Per the germline V gene, CDR1 is GTSNPN and CDR2 is SVGIG (reference sequence). Regarding this clone: Its antigen remains unknown.

Generated by immunoSEQ multiplex PCR, the TCRdb table keeps only in-frame clones and is missing some. The sample has 130,000 or so clones, about 93% seen once; the top ten hold under 7.5%. Study results and limitations: The CD4 TCRs associated with vaccination extended across spike and predominated at 160-218 and 743-854. Only six or seven AZD1222 recipients were seropositive at baseline. Clonal diversity was possibly underestimated; the donors were predominantly white British and more often female.

This TCR was sampled from an adult in good health. The rearrangement joins TRBV30 to TRBJ1-4, with 8 bases that match TRBD1. The starting material was peripheral blood, obtained on day 0 of AZD1222 vaccination. CDR3 protein: CAWSVRRGQNEKLFF. The CDR3 nucleotides read TGTGCCTGGAGTGTACGCAGGGGGCAGAATGAAAAACTGTTTTTT.